A selection of T cell receptor beta chains follows, all from one sample in a study of T-cell reconstitution after alpha-beta-depleted transplantation in children. TCRdb processed the PCR reads anew with MiXCR; each CDR3 protein has one entry. Of more than 450,000 distinct CDR3 sequences in the sample, around 20% were seen once. The source material was PBMCs from the stem cell graft donor, sampled from the stem cell graft. The source of these receptors is a human donor who donated a stem cell graft to a child with acute lymphoblastic leukemia. The CDR3 runs from the conserved cysteine through the conserved F or W. Fields, in order: D gene, J gene, V gene, clone size, CDR3 DNA, CDR3 protein. The D gene is left open where the match is weak. Some rows have no size entry. The others give once, few or many, or a class for an expanded clone.

d_call: TRBD2; j_call: TRBJ2-7; v_call: TRBV27; clone_size: NA; cdr3_nt: TGTGCCAGCAGTTTCAGGACTAGCGGGAGCTCCTACGAGCAGTACTTC; cdr3_aa: CASSFRTSGSSYEQYF
d_call: NA; j_call: TRBJ2-3; v_call: TRBV7-4; clone_size: NA; cdr3_nt: TGTGCCAGCAGGGCGCTGATGACGCCCGGGCTTATCACAGATACGCAGTATTTT; cdr3_aa: CASRALMTPGLITDTQYF
d_call: TRBD1; j_call: TRBJ1-5; v_call: TRBV29-1; clone_size: few; cdr3_nt: TGCAGCGTTGGGACCGAGGGGGCTTATAGCAATCAGCCCCAGCATTTT; cdr3_aa: CSVGTEGAYSNQPQHF
d_call: NA; j_call: TRBJ1-2; v_call: TRBV6-1; clone_size: few; cdr3_nt: TGTGCCAGCAGCGCACAGGGATTTGACTATGGCTACACCTTC; cdr3_aa: CASSAQGFDYGYTF
d_call: NA; j_call: TRBJ1-5; v_call: TRBV7-3; clone_size: NA; cdr3_nt: TGTGCCAGCAGGTTGGGACCGGGACACACCCATCAGCCCCAGCATTTT; cdr3_aa: CASRLGPGHTHQPQHF
d_call: NA; j_call: TRBJ1-3; v_call: TRBV4-2; clone_size: many; cdr3_nt: TGTGCCAGCAGCCAATTCGATGAGTCTGGAAACACCATATATTTT; cdr3_aa: CASSQFDESGNTIYF
d_call: NA; j_call: TRBJ2-7; v_call: TRBV13; clone_size: few; cdr3_nt: TGTGCCAGCAGCGCACGGACCTCTACCCTCGGCGAGCAGTACTTC; cdr3_aa: CASSARTSTLGEQYF
d_call: NA; j_call: TRBJ2-2; v_call: TRBV20-1; clone_size: few; cdr3_nt: TGCAGTGCTAGTCAGTCGGGCAGGGTCACCGGGGAGCTGTTTTTT; cdr3_aa: CSASQSGRVTGELFF
d_call: TRBD2; j_call: TRBJ2-1; v_call: TRBV7-6; clone_size: few; cdr3_nt: TGTGCCAGCAGCTCCGGCCTTAGGCTAGCGGGAGTTCCCTACAATGAGCAGTTCTTC; cdr3_aa: CASSSGLRLAGVPYNEQFF
d_call: TRBD2; j_call: TRBJ2-7; v_call: TRBV20-1; clone_size: NA; cdr3_nt: TGCAGTGCTAGAGGACTAGCGGGAGTTAAAGGCGAGCAGTACTTC; cdr3_aa: CSARGLAGVKGEQYF
d_call: TRBD2; j_call: TRBJ2-1; v_call: TRBV9; clone_size: few; cdr3_nt: TGTGCCAGCAGCTCCGGGGACTATAGGGATGAGCAGTTCTTC; cdr3_aa: CASSSGDYRDEQFF
d_call: NA; j_call: TRBJ2-1; v_call: TRBV29-1; clone_size: NA; cdr3_nt: TGCAGCGCCGTGCGGCGCTCCTACAATGAGCAGTTCTTC; cdr3_aa: CSAVRRSYNEQFF
d_call: TRBD2; j_call: TRBJ2-3; v_call: TRBV5-1; clone_size: NA; cdr3_nt: TGCGCCAGCAGTTACCAGGGACTAGCGGGAGACGATACGCAGTATTTT; cdr3_aa: CASSYQGLAGDDTQYF
d_call: TRBD1; j_call: TRBJ1-1; v_call: TRBV20-1; clone_size: few; cdr3_nt: TGCAGTGCTAGAAGGGACAGGAAGGGGGCTGAAGCTTTCTTT; cdr3_aa: CSARRDRKGAEAFF
d_call: NA; j_call: TRBJ2-6; v_call: TRBV9; clone_size: few; cdr3_nt: TGTGCCAGCAGCGTATGGGGGCCAGGGGCCAACGTCCTGACTTTC; cdr3_aa: CASSVWGPGANVLTF
d_call: TRBD2; j_call: TRBJ2-7; v_call: TRBV30; clone_size: few; cdr3_nt: TGTGCCTGGGAAGCGGGGGACTCCTACGAGCAGTACTTC; cdr3_aa: CAWEAGDSYEQYF
d_call: NA; j_call: TRBJ2-5; v_call: TRBV5-1; clone_size: NA; cdr3_nt: TGCGCCAGCAGCTTGGAAGGCGGAGGGGGGACCCAGTACTTC; cdr3_aa: CASSLEGGGGTQYF
d_call: TRBD1; j_call: TRBJ2-7; v_call: TRBV7-9; clone_size: NA; cdr3_nt: TGTGCCAGCAGCTCTACTGGGACAGAGATCTACGAGCAGTACTTC; cdr3_aa: CASSSTGTEIYEQYF
d_call: TRBD2; j_call: TRBJ2-2; v_call: TRBV29-1; clone_size: NA; cdr3_nt: TGCAGCGTCGTACTAGCGGGAAGCACCGGGGAGCTGTTTTTT; cdr3_aa: CSVVLAGSTGELFF
d_call: NA; j_call: TRBJ2-1; v_call: TRBV9; clone_size: NA; cdr3_nt: TGTGCCAGCAGCGACTCAAACAATGAGCAGTTCTTC; cdr3_aa: CASSDSNNEQFF
d_call: TRBD2; j_call: TRBJ2-3; v_call: TRBV7-6; clone_size: NA; cdr3_nt: TGTGCCAGCAGCTTACGACTAGCGGGAGGGCCTTCAGATACGCAGTATTTT; cdr3_aa: CASSLRLAGGPSDTQYF
d_call: TRBD2; j_call: TRBJ2-1; v_call: TRBV20-1; clone_size: few; cdr3_nt: TGCAGTGCTAGAGATTCGGGACTAGCGGGTCATTTCTACAATGAGCAGTTCTTC; cdr3_aa: CSARDSGLAGHFYNEQFF
d_call: NA; j_call: TRBJ2-3; v_call: TRBV5-1; clone_size: NA; cdr3_nt: TGCGCCAGCAGCTTGGAGCAGGAACAGTTTAGCACAGATACGCAGTATTTT; cdr3_aa: CASSLEQEQFSTDTQYF
d_call: TRBD1; j_call: TRBJ2-7; v_call: TRBV5-1; clone_size: few; cdr3_nt: TGCGCCAGCAGCTCCGGGGCTCCGGGACAGCCCTACTACGAGCAGTACTTC; cdr3_aa: CASSSGAPGQPYYEQYF
d_call: TRBD2; j_call: TRBJ2-3; v_call: TRBV20-1; clone_size: few; cdr3_nt: TGCAGTGCTAGGGCCGGTCGTCTAGCGGGGGCCGATACGCAGTATTTT; cdr3_aa: CSARAGRLAGADTQYF
d_call: TRBD1; j_call: TRBJ1-5; v_call: TRBV29-1; clone_size: NA; cdr3_nt: TGCAGCGTTGAAGAGCAGGGACAGGGCATTAGCAATCAGCCCCAGCATTTT; cdr3_aa: CSVEEQGQGISNQPQHF
d_call: NA; j_call: TRBJ1-1; v_call: TRBV29-1; clone_size: few; cdr3_nt: TGCAGCGTTGAAGTCGGGACACACAGTGAAGCTTTCTTT; cdr3_aa: CSVEVGTHSEAFF
d_call: TRBD1; j_call: TRBJ2-3; v_call: TRBV12-3/TRBV12-4; clone_size: few; cdr3_nt: TGTGCCAGCGCCGGGACAGGGAGCACAGATACGCAGTATTTT; cdr3_aa: CASAGTGSTDTQYF
d_call: NA; j_call: TRBJ1-1; v_call: TRBV7-9; clone_size: few; cdr3_nt: TGTGCCAGCAGCTTAGCCCCCCTGGACAGTGGAGCTTTCTTT; cdr3_aa: CASSLAPLDSGAFF
d_call: TRBD2; j_call: TRBJ2-1; v_call: TRBV24-1; clone_size: NA; cdr3_nt: TGTGCCACCAGTGAACCGGGACTAGCGGGAGGGAGCTCCTACAATGAGCAGTTCTTC; cdr3_aa: CATSEPGLAGGSSYNEQFF
d_call: NA; j_call: TRBJ2-3; v_call: TRBV6-1; clone_size: NA; cdr3_nt: TGTGCCAGCAGTCAACAACTAGGACCGGACACAGATACGCAGTATTTC; cdr3_aa: CASSQQLGPDTDTQYF
d_call: NA; j_call: TRBJ1-2; v_call: TRBV6-5; clone_size: NA; cdr3_nt: TGTGCCAGCAGTTACTCCGGCCAGTCGGATGGCTACACCTTC; cdr3_aa: CASSYSGQSDGYTF
d_call: NA; j_call: TRBJ1-4; v_call: TRBV14; clone_size: NA; cdr3_nt: TGTGCCAGCAGCCAAGCGGAAAAACTGTTTTTT; cdr3_aa: CASSQAEKLFF
d_call: TRBD1; j_call: TRBJ1-3; v_call: TRBV5-1; clone_size: few; cdr3_nt: TGCGCCAGCAGCGACAGGACAGGGGGAAACACCATATATTTT; cdr3_aa: CASSDRTGGNTIYF
d_call: NA; j_call: TRBJ2-3; v_call: TRBV12-3/TRBV12-4; clone_size: few; cdr3_nt: TGTGCCAGCAGTTTGGTAATAGGCTATACGCAGTATTTT; cdr3_aa: CASSLVIGYTQYF
d_call: NA; j_call: TRBJ2-5; v_call: TRBV5-1; clone_size: NA; cdr3_nt: TGCGCCAGCAGCGTGTCTAGGTCGGAGGAGACCCAGTACTTC; cdr3_aa: CASSVSRSEETQYF
d_call: TRBD2; j_call: TRBJ2-3; v_call: TRBV18; clone_size: NA; cdr3_nt: TGTGCCAGCTCACCAAGACTAGCGGGAGGATCCTCAAGCACAGATACGCAGTATTTT; cdr3_aa: CASSPRLAGGSSSTDTQYF
d_call: NA; j_call: TRBJ1-1; v_call: TRBV20-1; clone_size: NA; cdr3_nt: TGCAGTGCTAGAGAGGAAAGGGTTTGGGTGAACACTGAAGCTTTCTTT; cdr3_aa: CSAREERVWVNTEAFF
d_call: NA; j_call: TRBJ1-1; v_call: TRBV7-9; clone_size: few; cdr3_nt: TGTGCCAGCAGCTCCGTGGGGGTTATGAACACTGAAGCTTTCTTT; cdr3_aa: CASSSVGVMNTEAFF
d_call: NA; j_call: TRBJ2-1; v_call: TRBV6-5; clone_size: many; cdr3_nt: TGTGCCAGCAGTTACGGGGCGGGAAGCTACAATGAGCAGTTCTTC; cdr3_aa: CASSYGAGSYNEQFF
d_call: NA; j_call: TRBJ1-5; v_call: TRBV6-2/TRBV6-3; clone_size: NA; cdr3_nt: TGTGCCAGCAGTTACGATGGTCAAGGGAACCAGCCCCAGCATTTT; cdr3_aa: CASSYDGQGNQPQHF
d_call: NA; j_call: TRBJ2-2; v_call: TRBV12-3/TRBV12-4; clone_size: NA; cdr3_nt: TGTGCCAGCAGTTTTAGGCCCAGAACAAACACCGGGGAGCTGTTTTTT; cdr3_aa: CASSFRPRTNTGELFF
d_call: TRBD2; j_call: TRBJ2-3; v_call: TRBV12-3/TRBV12-4; clone_size: NA; cdr3_nt: TGTGCCAGCAGTTCCAGGACTAGCGGGAGAGGTACGCAGTATTTT; cdr3_aa: CASSSRTSGRGTQYF
d_call: TRBD1; j_call: TRBJ2-5; v_call: TRBV7-7; clone_size: NA; cdr3_nt: TGTGCCAGTGGGGATTCGGACAGGGGCAGGGAGACCCAGTACTTC; cdr3_aa: CASGDSDRGRETQYF
d_call: NA; j_call: TRBJ1-1; v_call: TRBV29-1; clone_size: few; cdr3_nt: TGCAGCGTTCCCCACAGGGAAGCGGCCACTGAAGCTTTCTTT; cdr3_aa: CSVPHREAATEAFF
d_call: TRBD1; j_call: TRBJ2-7; v_call: TRBV29-1; clone_size: few; cdr3_nt: TGCAGCGTGAATGACAGGGCCTACGAGCAGTACTTC; cdr3_aa: CSVNDRAYEQYF
d_call: NA; j_call: TRBJ2-3; v_call: TRBV20-1; clone_size: few; cdr3_nt: TGCAGTGCCAGGAGGTCTAGCTTGACAGATACGCAGTATTTT; cdr3_aa: CSARRSSLTDTQYF
d_call: NA; j_call: TRBJ2-6; v_call: TRBV5-1; clone_size: once; cdr3_nt: TGCGCCAGCAGCAGTTTGCAGGGTGTAGGGGCCAACGTCCTGACTTTC; cdr3_aa: CASSSLQGVGANVLTF
d_call: TRBD1; j_call: TRBJ1-5; v_call: TRBV6-1; clone_size: NA; cdr3_nt: TGTGCCAGCAGAGAATTAACAGGGGGCAATCAGCCCCAGCATTTT; cdr3_aa: CASRELTGGNQPQHF
d_call: NA; j_call: TRBJ2-7; v_call: TRBV7-6; clone_size: NA; cdr3_nt: TGTGCCAGCAGCCCGGCGGAGATAGCCTACGAGCAGTACTTC; cdr3_aa: CASSPAEIAYEQYF
d_call: NA; j_call: TRBJ1-1; v_call: TRBV4-2; clone_size: few; cdr3_nt: TGTGCCAGCAGCCCCCAGGGAACCATGAACACTGAAGCTTTCTTT; cdr3_aa: CASSPQGTMNTEAFF
d_call: NA; j_call: TRBJ2-5; v_call: TRBV15; clone_size: few; cdr3_nt: TGTGCCACCAGCACCCGGACTACTCGGGAGACCCAGTACTTC; cdr3_aa: CATSTRTTRETQYF
d_call: TRBD1; j_call: TRBJ1-1; v_call: TRBV7-9; clone_size: few; cdr3_nt: TGTGCCAGCAGCTTCAGGGGGAGCCGTATGAACACTGAAGCTTTCTTT; cdr3_aa: CASSFRGSRMNTEAFF
d_call: NA; j_call: TRBJ2-7; v_call: TRBV29-1; clone_size: NA; cdr3_nt: TGCAGCGTTGAAGGAGGGTTGGGTACCTACGAGCAGTACTTC; cdr3_aa: CSVEGGLGTYEQYF
d_call: TRBD1; j_call: TRBJ1-4; v_call: TRBV5-1; clone_size: many; cdr3_nt: TGCGCCAGCAGCTTGGGACAGGGAAATATTAATGAAAAACTGTTTTTT; cdr3_aa: CASSLGQGNINEKLFF
d_call: NA; j_call: TRBJ2-2; v_call: TRBV20-1; clone_size: many; cdr3_nt: TGCAGTGCTAGAGATCCGTGGAGCGGCACCGGGGAGCTGTTTTTT; cdr3_aa: CSARDPWSGTGELFF
d_call: NA; j_call: TRBJ2-3; v_call: TRBV20-1; clone_size: few; cdr3_nt: TGCAGTGAGCTATCTGGCGCCGGAATTGTAGAGGGCCGTAGCACAGATACGCAGTATTTT; cdr3_aa: CSELSGAGIVEGRSTDTQYF
d_call: NA; j_call: TRBJ2-5; v_call: TRBV20-1; clone_size: NA; cdr3_nt: TGCAGTGCTAGGACCCATTTGATTGGACAGTACCAAGAGACCCAGTACTTC; cdr3_aa: CSARTHLIGQYQETQYF
d_call: NA; j_call: TRBJ2-7; v_call: TRBV9; clone_size: NA; cdr3_nt: TGTGCCAGCAGCGCAGGGGGACTAGCCTACGAGCAGTACTTC; cdr3_aa: CASSAGGLAYEQYF
d_call: TRBD1; j_call: TRBJ2-2; v_call: TRBV6-1; clone_size: NA; cdr3_nt: TGTGCCAGCAGTCCGGACAGGGCGGGGACCGGGGAGCTGTTTTTT; cdr3_aa: CASSPDRAGTGELFF